This T cell receptor (beta chain) was documented in a study of shared clonotypes between healthy human individuals. V was shortened by 4 bases and J by 0 bases, with 12 bases between the two germline ends. The CDR3 consists of 15 residues. In germline, CDR1 is SGHAT, CDR2 FQNNGV. Here immunoSEQ multiplex PCR was the method, and the copy in TCRdb shows in-frame clones only, minus some. The sample has about 2.4 million clones, 80% to 95% seen once; the top ten hold approximately 0.36%. This chain joins TRBV11-2 and TRBJ1-1; tentatively, D is TRBD1 (6 bases). The specimen sequenced was naive CD4+ T cells from PBMCs. As to subset: CD45RA+ positively selected. This sequence originates from a man younger than 35 in good health. Some clones in this sample may be carry-over from other donors' samples. In DNA, the CDR3 is TGTGCCAGCAGCTCTCGAACAGGGATGAACACTGAAGCTTTCTTT. This sequence encodes CASSSRTGMNTEAFF.